What follows describes a single TCR beta chain. At one end the junction does not follow the germline gene, possibly because of a read error. Germline-derived CDR1 and CDR2 are DFQATT and SNEGSKA (reference sequence). The CDR3 consists of 14 residues. This sample is part of a study of patients and donors after allogeneic stem cell transplantation. MiXCR, applied by TCRdb to the RT-PCR reads, yields one record per CDR3 protein. Found here are a few hundred thousand distinct CDR3 sequences, 13% to 15% of them singletons; the top ten hold around a tenth. This receptor was taken from a human donor who was either an allogeneic HSCT recipient or a stem cell or donor lymphocyte infusion donor (not recorded which). It is not recorded whose cells these are; they may come from a transplant donor. Sequencing used blood, either unsorted or a sorted T cell fraction (not recorded which). This chain joins TRBV20-1 and TRBJ1-5; TRBD1 might be the D (6 bases). CDR3 residues: CSTRKGGASQPQHF. The CDR3 coding sequence is TGCAGTACTAGGAAGGGGGGTGCCAGTCAGCCCCAGCATTTT.